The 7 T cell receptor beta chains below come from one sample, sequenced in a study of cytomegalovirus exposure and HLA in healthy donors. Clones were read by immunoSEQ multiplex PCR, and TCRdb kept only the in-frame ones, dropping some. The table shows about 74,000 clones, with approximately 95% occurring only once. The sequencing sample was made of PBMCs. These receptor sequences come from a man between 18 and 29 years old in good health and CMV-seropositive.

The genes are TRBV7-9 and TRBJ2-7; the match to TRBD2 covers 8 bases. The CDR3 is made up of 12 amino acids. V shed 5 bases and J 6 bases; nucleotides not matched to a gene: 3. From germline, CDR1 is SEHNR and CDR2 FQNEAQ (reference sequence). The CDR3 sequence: CASSPGGVEQYF. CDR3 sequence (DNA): TGTGCCAGCAGCCCGGGAGGGGTCGAGCAGTACTTC.

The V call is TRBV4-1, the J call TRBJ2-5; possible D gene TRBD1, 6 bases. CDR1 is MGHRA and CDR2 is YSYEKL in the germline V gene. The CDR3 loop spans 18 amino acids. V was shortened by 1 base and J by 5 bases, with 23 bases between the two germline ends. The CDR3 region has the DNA TGCGCCAGCAGCCAAGTCCCCGGGACATCCTATATGAGGGAGACCCAGTACTTC. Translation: CASSQVPGTSYMRETQYF.

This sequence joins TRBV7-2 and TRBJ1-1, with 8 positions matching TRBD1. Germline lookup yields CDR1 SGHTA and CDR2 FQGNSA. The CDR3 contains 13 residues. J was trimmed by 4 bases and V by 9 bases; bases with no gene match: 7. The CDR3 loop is CARRTGGGTEAFF. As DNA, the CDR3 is TGTGCCAGGAGAACAGGGGGTGGCACTGAAGCTTTCTTT.

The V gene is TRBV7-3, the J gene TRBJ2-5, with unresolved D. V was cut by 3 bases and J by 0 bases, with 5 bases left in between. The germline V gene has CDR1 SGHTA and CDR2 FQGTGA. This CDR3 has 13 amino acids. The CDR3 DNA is TGTGCCAGCAGCTTTACAAACCAAGAGACCCAGTACTTC. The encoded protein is CASSFTNQETQYF.

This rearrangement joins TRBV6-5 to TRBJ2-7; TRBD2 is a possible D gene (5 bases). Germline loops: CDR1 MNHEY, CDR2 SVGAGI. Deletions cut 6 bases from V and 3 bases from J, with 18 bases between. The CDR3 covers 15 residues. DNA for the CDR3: TGTGCCAGCAGCCCCGGACGGGGTTCTTACTACGAGCAGTACTTC. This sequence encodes CASSPGRGSYYEQYF.

CDR3 loop: CASSARGTNNYEQYF. In DNA, the CDR3 is TGTGCCAGCTCAGCCAGAGGGACTAATAACTACGAGCAGTACTTC. This chain joins TRBV18 and TRBJ2-7; 7 bases map to TRBD2. The trim removed 5 bases at V and 3 bases at J, leaving 10 bases unmatched. This CDR3 has 15 residues. CDR1 and CDR2 from the germline V gene are KGHSH and LQKENI. The full variable domain, with the rest looked up from reference TRBV18 and TRBJ2-7, is NAGVMQNPRHLVRRRGQEARLRCSPMKGHSHVYWYRQLPEEGLKFMVYLQKENIIDESGMPKERFSAEFPKEGPSILRIQQVVRGDSAAYFCASSARGTNNYEQYFGPGTRLTVT.

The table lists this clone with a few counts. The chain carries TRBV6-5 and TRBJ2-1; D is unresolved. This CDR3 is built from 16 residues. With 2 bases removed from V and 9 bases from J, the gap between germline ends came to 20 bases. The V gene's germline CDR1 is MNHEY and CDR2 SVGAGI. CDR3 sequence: CASSYPPGVGKREQFF. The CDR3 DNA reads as TGTGCCAGCAGTTACCCGCCGGGTGTCGGTAAACGTGAGCAGTTCTTC.